This T cell receptor beta chain came from a study of shared clonotypes between healthy human individuals. Study outcomes and limitations: Relative to their counterparts shared across all four donors, non-shared clonotypes exhibited diminished generation probabilities.

With regard to this clone: Its antigen is undetermined.

For sorted subsets, about 190 ng DNA per replicate equaled about 31,000 T cell genomes. Here immunoSEQ multiplex PCR was the method, and the copy in TCRdb shows in-frame clones only, minus some. The table records over 2 million clones, roughly 95% of them present only once. This sequence originates from a man younger than 35 in good health. The sequenced material came from naive CD4+ T cells sorted from blood. Subset here: CD45RA+ positively selected.

CDR3 amino acids: CAWDDRNKQYF. CDR3 bases: TGTGCCTGGGACGACAGGAACAAGCAGTATTTT. The chain combines TRBV30 with TRBJ2-3; the D gene is possibly TRBD1 (6 bases). Germline V gene lookup returns CDR1 GTSNPN and CDR2 SVGIG (reference sequence). The germline V and J ends were trimmed by 5 bases and 11 bases, with 14 bases remaining between them. This CDR3 spans 11 amino acids.